The 17 T cell receptor beta chains below come from one sample, sequenced in a study of blood T cell repertoires in COVID-19. Clones were read by immunoSEQ multiplex PCR, and TCRdb kept only the in-frame ones, dropping some. The table lists 160,000 or so clones, 75% to 85% of them singletons. The sequencing sample was made of peripheral blood. All receptors derive from a woman aged 60 to 75 with COVID-19, enrolled during active disease.

The V and J genes are TRBV14 and TRBJ2-2; D gene ambiguous. Germline CDR1 and CDR2: SGHDN and FVKESK. Trimming cost V 6 bases and J 1 base, with 6 bases left between them. The CDR3 covers 13 residues. Here the CDR3 reads CASRAQNTGELFF. The CDR3 DNA reads TGTGCCAGCAGAGCTCAGAACACCGGGGAGCTGTTTTTT.

The genes are TRBV7-9 and TRBJ1-2; 12 bases map to TRBD1. J gave up 7 bases and V 5 bases, and 8 bases lay outside the gene matches. Germline V gives CDR1 SEHNR, CDR2 FQNEAQ (reference sequence). The CDR3 runs to 15 residues. In DNA, the CDR3 is TGTGCCAGCAGCCTACCGGGACAGGGGGCAGGTGGCTACACCTTC. The encoded protein is CASSLPGQGAGGYTF.

The chain couples TRBV7-3 to TRBJ2-3; no definite D call. The CDR3 sequence is 14 residues long. Germline values: CDR1 SGHTA, CDR2 FQGTGA. The V end lost 5 bases, the J end lost 0 bases, and 9 bases lay between the germline ends. The CDR3 region is CASSQSHSTDTQYF. DNA of the CDR3: TGTGCCAGCAGCCAAAGCCACAGCACAGATACGCAGTATTTT.

V is TRBV7-9 and J is TRBJ2-5, with TRBD1 matching 9 bases. V lost 3 bases, J lost 2 bases, and 7 bases stayed unmatched. This CDR3 spans 16 amino acids. Germline CDR1 SEHNR, CDR2 FQNEAQ (reference sequence). This CDR3 is CASSFLAGTGQETQYF. For the CDR3, the DNA is TGTGCCAGCAGCTTCCTCGCCGGGACAGGGCAAGAGACCCAGTACTTC.

This chain joins TRBV5-1 and TRBJ2-1, with 9 bases that match TRBD1. The CDR3 is 14 amino acids. V gave up 8 bases and J gave up 0 bases; unmatched junction bases: 3. In germline, CDR1 is SGHRS, CDR2 YFSETQ. CDR3 in amino acids: CASGQGSSYNEQFF. CDR3 nucleotide sequence: TGCGCCAGTGGACAGGGGAGCTCCTACAATGAGCAGTTCTTC.

This clone was observed once. The chain has TRBV5-4 and TRBJ2-1; 10 bases map to TRBD1. There are 15 residues in the CDR3. V gave up 2 bases and J gave up 5 bases; unmatched junction bases: 4. Germline CDR1 SGHNT, CDR2 YYREEE (reference sequence). The DNA for the CDR3 is TGTGCCAGCAGCTTCACCGGGACAGGGGACAATGAGCAGTTCTTC. Protein sequence: CASSFTGTGDNEQFF.

This clone appeared once. The V and J genes are TRBV19 and TRBJ1-1; D is unclear. The CDR3 contains 13 residues. Trimming took 5 bases from V and 12 from J, leaving 19 bases between them. The germline V gene encodes CDR1 LNHDA and CDR2 SQIVND (reference sequence). Here the CDR3 reads CASSFLASEDTFF. The CDR3 nucleotides read TGTGCCAGTAGTTTTCTCGCGTCGGAGGATACTTTCTTT.

The chain recombines TRBV27 with TRBJ1-6, with D uncertain. CDR3 size: 15 residues. Trimming took off 5 bases at V and 7 bases at J, with 15 bases between the two ends. From germline, CDR1 is MNHEY and CDR2 SMNVEV (reference sequence). CDR3 in amino acids: CASSRREGVNSPLHF. CDR3 nucleotide sequence: TGTGCCAGCAGTCGTAGGGAGGGCGTAAATTCACCCCTCCACTTT.

CDR3 in amino acids: CASSAFSGRALGNEQYF. The CDR3 nucleotides read TGTGCCAGCAGCGCCTTTAGCGGGAGGGCCTTAGGGAACGAGCAGTACTTC. This sequence joins TRBV11-2 and TRBJ2-7; TRBD2 agrees at 11 bases. CDR1 and CDR2 from the germline V gene are SGHAT and FQNNGV. V lost 5 bases to trimming and J lost 5 bases; unmatched junction nucleotides: 14. This CDR3 is built from 17 residues.

This clone was observed at least ten times. The chain joins TRBV6-5 to TRBJ2-1; 8 bases map to TRBD1. V lost 7 bases and J lost 3; bases outside the gene matches: 5. CDR1 and CDR2 (germline): MNHEY, SVGAGI. The CDR3 loop spans 14 amino acids. In DNA, the CDR3 is TGTGCCAGCAAGGGGGACAGGAACTACAATGAGCAGTTCTTC. It encodes CASKGDRNYNEQFF.

This chain uses TRBV7-6 with TRBJ2-7; 7 positions agree with TRBD2. The CDR3 extends over 13 amino acids. Germline CDR1 SGHVS, CDR2 FNYEAQ. V trimming: 8 bases; J trimming: 3 bases; junction bases outside the gene matches: 7. The CDR3 DNA reads as TGTGCCAGCGCGGCGGGAGCGTACTACGAGCAGTACTTC. It specifies CASAAGAYYEQYF.

This sequence joins TRBV6-5 and TRBJ2-2, with D perhaps matching TRBD2 (6 bases). CDR1 and CDR2 from the germline V gene are MNHEY and SVGAGI. CDR3 size: 14 residues. V lost 3 bases to trimming and J lost 4 bases, with 9 bases between them. The CDR3 bases are TGTGCCAGCAGTTATGGGGGAGGCACCGGGGAGCTGTTTTTT. Residues: CASSYGGGTGELFF.

The chain carries TRBV5-4 and TRBJ2-2; D call uncertain. This CDR3 has 12 amino acids. The germline V gene has CDR1 SGHNT and CDR2 YYREEE (reference sequence). The V gene lost 4 bases and the J gene lost 1 base, with 2 bases spanning the gap. This CDR3 is CASSLNTGELFF. The DNA for the CDR3 is TGTGCCAGCAGCCTGAACACCGGGGAGCTGTTTTTT.

This clone was seen only once. The chain uses TRBV6-5 and TRBJ2-7, with D perhaps TRBD2 (6 bases). The CDR3 extends over 12 amino acids. Germline V CDR1 and CDR2: MNHEY, SVGAGI. V was trimmed by 5 bases and J by 6 bases, leaving 11 bases between them. This CDR3 is CASSPTRIEQYV. In DNA, the CDR3 is TGTGCCAGCAGTCCGACTAGGATCGAGCAGTACGTC.

DNA of the CDR3: TGTGCCAGCAGCGCCATTCCAACAGGGAACTATGGCTACACCTTC. Amino acids: CASSAIPTGNYGYTF. The rearrangement joins TRBV9 to TRBJ1-2; a weak D match, TRBD1 (6 bases). CDR3 length: 15 amino acids. Germline V gene lookup returns CDR1 SGDLS and CDR2 YYNGEE. Trimming took off 3 bases at V and 2 bases at J, with 14 bases between the two ends.

V usage is TRBV3-1 (or the pseudogene TRBV3-2) and J usage is TRBJ1-5; D might be TRBD1 (5 bases). The V end was cut by 0 bases, the J end by 4 bases, with 10 bases between. Germline V CDR1 and CDR2: LGHDT, YNNKEL (reference sequence). CDR3 length equals 15 residues. In DNA, the CDR3 is TGTGCCAGCAGCCAAGACTTGGGGACTAATCAGCCCCAGCATTTT. This codes for CASSQDLGTNQPQHF.

This chain uses TRBV4-2 with TRBJ2-1; 8 nucleotides line up with TRBD2. V lost 2 bases to trimming and J lost 3 bases; unmatched junction nucleotides: 3. Germline V CDR1 and CDR2: LGHNA, YNFKEQ. This CDR3 spans 15 amino acids. CDR3 sequence: CASSQSGTSYNEQFF. As DNA, the CDR3 is TGTGCCAGCAGCCAATCCGGGACTAGCTACAATGAGCAGTTCTTC.